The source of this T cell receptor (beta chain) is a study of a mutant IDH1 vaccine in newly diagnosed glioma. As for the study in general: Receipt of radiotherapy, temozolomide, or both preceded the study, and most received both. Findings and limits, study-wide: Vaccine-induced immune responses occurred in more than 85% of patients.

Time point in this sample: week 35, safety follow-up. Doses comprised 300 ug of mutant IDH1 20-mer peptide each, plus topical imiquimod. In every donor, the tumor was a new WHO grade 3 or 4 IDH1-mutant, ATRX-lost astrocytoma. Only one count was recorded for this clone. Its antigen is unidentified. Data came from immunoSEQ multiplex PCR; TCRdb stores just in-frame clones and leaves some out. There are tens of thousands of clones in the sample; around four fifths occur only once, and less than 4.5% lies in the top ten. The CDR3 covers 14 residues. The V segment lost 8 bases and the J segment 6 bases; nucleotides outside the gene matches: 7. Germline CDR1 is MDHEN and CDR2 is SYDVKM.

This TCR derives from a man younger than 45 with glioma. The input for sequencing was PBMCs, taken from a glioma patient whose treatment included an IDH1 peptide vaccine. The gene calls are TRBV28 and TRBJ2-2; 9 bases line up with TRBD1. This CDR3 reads CASLPGTGSGELFF. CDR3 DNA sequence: TGTGCCAGCCTCCCCGGGACAGGGTCCGGGGAGCTGTTTTTT.